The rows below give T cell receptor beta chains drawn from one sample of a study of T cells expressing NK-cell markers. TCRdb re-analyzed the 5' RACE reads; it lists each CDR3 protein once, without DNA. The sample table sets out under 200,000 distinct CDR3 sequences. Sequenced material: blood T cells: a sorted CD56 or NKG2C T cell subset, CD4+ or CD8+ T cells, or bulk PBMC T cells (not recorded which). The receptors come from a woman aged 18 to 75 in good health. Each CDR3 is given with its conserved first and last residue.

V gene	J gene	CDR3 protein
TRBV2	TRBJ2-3	CASSEPLDRASSTDTQYF
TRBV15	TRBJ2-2	CATSRAGQFTGELFF
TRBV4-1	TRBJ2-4	CASSVTPLSQNIQYF
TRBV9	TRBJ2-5	CASSVGWEGRETQYF
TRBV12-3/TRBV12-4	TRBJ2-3	CASNEGRSTDTQYF
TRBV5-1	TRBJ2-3	CASSKHQDTQYF
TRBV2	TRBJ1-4	CASPGVAGREKLFF
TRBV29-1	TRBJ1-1	CSVEPHGSLRDTEAFF
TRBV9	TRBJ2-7	CASTSDQNTYEQYF
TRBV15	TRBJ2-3	CATSRGGTSGGTDTQYF
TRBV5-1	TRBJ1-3	CASSSDWSSGNTIYF
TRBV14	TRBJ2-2	CASSPRQGGAGELFF
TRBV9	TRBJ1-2	CASSVNSQGYGYTF
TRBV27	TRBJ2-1	CASSSDRTSGRRNEQFF
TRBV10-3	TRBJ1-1	CAISTQGGSTEAFF
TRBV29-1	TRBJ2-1	CSVFSGGLGPSSYNEQFF
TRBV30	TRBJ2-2	CAWSAGTVSTGELFF
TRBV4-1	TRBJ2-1	CASSSPGQRSYNEQFF
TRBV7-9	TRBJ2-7	CASSSRGATSGSYEQYF
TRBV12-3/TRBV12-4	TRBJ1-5	CASSPPGSSQHF
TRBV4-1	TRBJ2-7	CASSQEILGSYEQYF
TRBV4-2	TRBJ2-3	CASSQEEVAGGPRATQYF
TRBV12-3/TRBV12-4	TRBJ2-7	CASSLGAEQYF
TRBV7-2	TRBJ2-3	CASSTPMGTDTQYF
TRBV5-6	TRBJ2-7	CASSLVPGAISYEQYF
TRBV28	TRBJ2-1	CASSSQRLAGGRYNEQFF
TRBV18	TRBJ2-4	CASSLQGNVAKNIQYF
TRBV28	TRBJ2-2	CASRAGRHFNTGELFF
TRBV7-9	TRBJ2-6	CASSLRWANVLTF
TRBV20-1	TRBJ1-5	CSASSGGGSQPQHF
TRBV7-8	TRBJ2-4	CASSLVVWDTAERMGNIQYF
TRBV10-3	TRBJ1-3	CAISESGSGNTIYF
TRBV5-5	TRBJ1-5	CASSLEAGINQPQHF
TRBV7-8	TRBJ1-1	CASRIDRASTEAFF
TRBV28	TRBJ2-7	CASSLTFLYEQYF
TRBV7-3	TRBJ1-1	CASSFGAYTEAFF
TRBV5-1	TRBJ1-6	CASSLEGGENSPLHF
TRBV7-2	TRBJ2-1	CASSLASGSFTYNEQFF
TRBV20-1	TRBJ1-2	CSATQGQFYGYTF
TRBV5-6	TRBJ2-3	CASSFGLVDRTDTQYF
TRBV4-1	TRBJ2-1	CASSLKGLSGAYNEQFF